The clone carrying this T cell receptor beta chain has a handful of counts. This sample is part of a study of beta chain features in type 1 diabetes. TCRB transcripts that were expressed got sequenced, as all of the isolated RNA had been reverse transcribed. TCRdb's table, derived via immunoSEQ multiplex PCR, lists solely in-frame clones and lacks some. Altogether 500,000 to 700,000 clones are present, around a sixth being singletons, with the ten largest covering about 0.097%. CDR1 and CDR2 from the germline V gene are SQVTM and ANQGSEA. This CDR3 is built from 11 residues. V was pared by 5 bases and J by 9 bases, with 6 bases of the junction left unmatched.

The receptor comes from a young man in good health. The chain combines TRBV29-1 with TRBJ2-7; TRBD2 matches 8 bases. Sequenced sample: naive CD4+ T cells from blood. The CDR3 sequence is CSVLLAGGQYF. CDR3 DNA sequence: TGCAGCGTTCTTCTTGCGGGAGGGCAGTACTTC.